The TCR beta chain described here comes from a study of monozygotic twins with inflammatory bowel disease. Each CDR3 protein gets one entry in TCRdb, which reprocessed the 5' RACE reads and gives no DNA. Recorded for this sample: about 450,000 distinct CDR3 sequences. CDR1 SGHTA and CDR2 FQGNSA come from the germline V gene. The CDR3 has 15 amino acids. The sequencing input was blood. The V call is TRBV7-2, the J call TRBJ2-3; TCRdb names TRBD1, which stays unverified in the absence of DNA. The TCR comes from a human donor with ulcerative colitis or Crohn's disease, or a healthy co-twin of an affected twin (not recorded which). This chain's CDR3 is CASSFYGPGTDTQYF.